A single T cell receptor (beta chain) is shown here with its context. The antigen is unknown. Generation of TCR cDNA used 5'RACE template switching (which added a universal primer site and UMIs). TCRdb reprocessed the 5' RACE reads with MiXCR, giving one entry per CDR3 protein. This repertoire shows approximately 550,000 distinct CDR3 sequences, approximately 21% found once; its top ten account for 13% to 15%. This record belongs to a study of T cells after yellow fever vaccination. Study in general: Low-cell-number fractions were prepared with SMART-Seq v4 Ultra Low Input. Study-wide findings and caveats: The study found a weaker secondary response that peaked faster, day 5 versus 15. Most primary-vaccination clones reappeared after the booster (about 97% CD4, around 88% CD8).

Deletions cut 1 base from V and 1 base from J, with 7 bases between. Germline CDR1 reads SGHVS; CDR2 reads FQNEAQ. The CDR3 totals 14 residues. The receptor comes from a young man who received the YFV17D yellow fever vaccine. Sequencing was performed on PBMCs, taken 15 days after the yellow fever booster vaccination. The chain uses TRBV7-8 and TRBJ1-1; the D gene is possibly TRBD1 (5 bases). CDR3 sequence: CASSLERGNTEAFF. The CDR3, as DNA: TGTGCCAGCAGCTTAGAGAGGGGGAACACTGAAGCTTTCTTT.